Shown below are 7 T cell receptor beta chains from a single sample sequenced in a study of cytomegalovirus exposure and HLA in healthy donors. Repertoires were generated with immunoSEQ multiplex PCR, while TCRdb's copy carries only in-frame clones and drops some. The sample carries about 120,000 clones, around 87% recorded once. The specimen was PBMCs. These receptor sequences come from a woman aged 18 to 35 in good health and CMV-seropositive.

This sequence joins TRBV6-1 and TRBJ1-5; 9 positions agree with TRBD1. Germline values: CDR1 MNHNS, CDR2 SASEGT. The CDR3 is made up of 15 amino acids. The ends lost 7 bases at V and 4 bases at J; junction bases unmatched: 8. CDR3 residues: CASNSGQGLNQPQHF. CDR3 DNA: TGTGCCAGCAATTCGGGACAGGGATTAAATCAGCCCCAGCATTTT.

The chain links TRBV5-1 to TRBJ2-7; 8 bases agree with TRBD1. Germline V gives CDR1 SGHRS, CDR2 YFSETQ. The CDR3 extends over 14 amino acids. With V trimmed by 4 bases and J by 6 bases, 9 bases remained unmatched. Here the CDR3 reads CASSPGDRQSEQYF. The CDR3 DNA follows: TGCGCCAGCAGCCCTGGGGACAGGCAGTCCGAGCAGTACTTC. Supplemented by reference TRBV5-1 and TRBJ2-7, the full variable domain reads KAGVTQTPRYLIKTRGQQVTLSCSPISGHRSVSWYQQTPGQGLQFLFEYFSETQRNKGNFPGRFSGRQFSNSRSEMNVSTLELGDSALYLCASSPGDRQSEQYFGPGTRLTVT.

V is TRBV11-2 and J is TRBJ1-4, with no clear D. V was pared by 0 bases and J by 8 bases, with 13 bases between. CDR3 size: 15 residues. Germline CDR1 and CDR2: SGHAT and FQNNGV. CDR3 coding DNA: TGTGCCAGCAGCTTAGATCCGGGGATAAGCGAAAAACTGTTTTTT. Translating it yields CASSLDPGISEKLFF.

V and J are TRBV18 and TRBJ1-5, with 7 bases that match TRBD1. This CDR3 contains 14 residues. Germline V lookup: CDR1 KGHSH, CDR2 LQKENI. The trim removed 4 bases at V and 4 bases at J, leaving 4 bases unmatched. The CDR3 DNA sequence: TGTGCCAGCTCACTCGCACAGGGGAATCAGCCCCAGCATTTT. Residues: CASSLAQGNQPQHF.

The chain combines TRBV6-1 with TRBJ1-5, with D unresolved. Trimming stripped 2 bases from V and 7 bases from J, with 15 bases between. The CDR3 runs to 15 residues. Per the germline V gene, CDR1 is MNHNS and CDR2 is SASEGT. The CDR3 sequence: CASSESHSPGQPQHF. In DNA form, the CDR3 reads TGTGCCAGCAGTGAATCCCACAGCCCGGGGCAGCCCCAGCATTTT.

The J gene is TRBJ1-3, the V gene TRBV2, with D unclear. Deletions cut 2 bases from V and 8 bases from J, with 7 bases between. Germline V gene lookup returns CDR1 SNHLY and CDR2 FYNNEI. CDR3 size: 12 residues. Here the CDR3 reads CASSEIRDTIYF. CDR3 coding DNA: TGTGCCAGCAGTGAAATTCGGGACACCATATATTTT.

This rearrangement joins TRBV19 to TRBJ2-1, with 9 bases fitting TRBD2. The CDR3 extends over 15 amino acids. Germline CDR1 reads LNHDA; CDR2 reads SQIVND (reference sequence). V was pared by 5 bases and J by 6 bases, with 8 bases of the junction left unmatched. Here the CDR3 reads CASSPPLAGANEQFF. Here the CDR3 DNA reads TGTGCCAGTAGTCCCCCTTTAGCGGGAGCCAATGAGCAGTTCTTC. Together with reference TRBV19 and TRBJ2-1, the CDR3 gives the full variable domain: DGGITQSPKYLFRKEGQNVTLSCEQNLNHDAMYWYRQDPGQGLRLIYYSQIVNDFQKGDIAEGYSVSREKKESFPLTVTSAQKNPTAFYLCASSPPLAGANEQFFGPGTRLTVL.